This T cell receptor beta chain was recorded in a study of shared clonotypes between healthy human individuals. Study-wide background: Used for every donor were three CD4 naive, three CD4 memory, two CD8 naive and one CD8 memory plate.

Turning to this clone: Its specificity is not known.

Findings of the study overall: As a rule, naive subsets had a larger estimated richness than memory subsets.

Sequenced by immunoSEQ multiplex PCR; TCRdb stores in-frame clones only, minus some. The data contain around 2,000,000 clones, approximately 94% of them singletons. CD45RO-negative cells were positively selected for CCR7, leaving out terminally differentiated effector memory CD45RA+ cells. The CDR3 consists of 12 residues. The sequence derives from a man between 18 and 29 years old in good health. The sample consisted of naive CD8+ T cells sorted from blood. The chain joins TRBV6-7 to TRBJ2-2; D may correspond to TRBD1 or TRBD2 (5 bases each). TRBV6-7 is an ORF; its function is uncertain. The DNA for the CDR3 is TGTGCTTCAGGGAGAAACACCGGGGAGCTGTTTTTT. It yields the protein CASGRNTGELFF.